A selection of T cell receptor beta chains follows, all from one sample in a study of blood T cell repertoires in COVID-19. Sequencing was performed with immunoSEQ multiplex PCR; in TCRdb, only in-frame clones are kept and a portion is missing. The repertoire holds 400,000 to 500,000 clones, with around 87% as singletons. The sample taken for sequencing was PBMCs or T cells enriched from blood (not recorded which). These receptors were collected from a woman aged 35 to 49 who had recovered from COVID-19. CDR3s include the opening cysteine and the closing phenylalanine or tryptophan. A D gene is named only where the DNA matches it firmly. The size entry is marked missing in some rows and otherwise reads once, few, many or a size class.

d_call j_call clone_size v_call cdr3_nt cdr3_aa
TRBD1 TRBJ1-2 . TRBV7-2 TGTGCCAGCAGCTTACGTGGGACAGGGGCCGGCCGGGGCTATGGCTACACCTTC CASSLRGTGAGRGYGYTF
. TRBJ1-1 . TRBV3-1/TRBV3-2 TGTGCCAGCAGCACGGGAGTCGGGGCTGAAGCTTTCTTT CASSTGVGAEAFF
. TRBJ2-6 . TRBV24-1 TGTGCCACCAGTGACGGACAGAACTTCAACGTCCTGACTTTC CATSDGQNFNVLTF
TRBD2 TRBJ2-2 . TRBV19 TGTGCCAGTAGTATTAGGGCGGGAGCCACCGGGGAGCTGTTTTTT CASSIRAGATGELFF
. TRBJ2-2 . TRBV9 TGTGCCAGCAGCGTAGGCGGGGTGAACACCGGGGAGCTGTTTTTT CASSVGGVNTGELFF
TRBD2 TRBJ2-3 . TRBV3-1/TRBV3-2 TGTGCCAGCAGCCTTTGGACTAGCGGGAGCGATACGCAGTATTTT CASSLWTSGSDTQYF
. TRBJ1-2 . TRBV19 TGTGCCAGTAGTATAGGGCAGGGTGCTGGCTACACCTTC CASSIGQGAGYTF
. TRBJ1-1 few TRBV10-3 TGTGCCATCAGGGCGGGGAACACTGAAGCTTTCTTT CAIRAGNTEAFF
TRBD2 TRBJ2-3 . TRBV2 TGTGCCAGCAGAAGGACTAGCGGGACATCAGATACGCAGTATTTT CASRRTSGTSDTQYF
. TRBJ2-7 . TRBV7-7 TGTGCTAGCAGTCCTCTAGCAGTAAGCTCCTACGAGCAGTACTTC CASSPLAVSSYEQYF
TRBD1 TRBJ1-4 many TRBV5-1 TGCGCCAGCAGCTTGTTCGGGACAGGGGGGAATGAAAAACTGTTTTTT CASSLFGTGGNEKLFF
. TRBJ2-3 once TRBV19 TGTGCCAGTAGTAACAGGGTGGCAGATACGCAGTATTTT CASSNRVADTQYF
. TRBJ1-4 . TRBV5-6 TGTGCCAGCAGCGTTACCGGGTCTACTAATGAAAAACTGTTTTTT CASSVTGSTNEKLFF
. TRBJ1-2 . TRBV6-5 TGTGCCAGCAGTTACTCGTCTTCAGGAGGGTGGGGCTACACCTTC CASSYSSSGGWGYTF
TRBD1 TRBJ1-2 . TRBV28 TGTGCCAGCAGTTTGACGGACAGGGGGTATGGCTACACCTTC CASSLTDRGYGYTF
TRBD1 TRBJ2-7 . TRBV5-1 TGCGCCAGCAGAGCAGGGACAGGGGAAACCTACGAGCAGTACTTC CASRAGTGETYEQYF
. TRBJ1-3 few TRBV11-2 TGTGCCAGCAGCTTAGGGCAGGGTGGTATGTTCGCTGGAAACACCATATATTTT CASSLGQGGMFAGNTIYF
TRBD2 TRBJ2-1 . TRBV3-1/TRBV3-2 TGTGCCAGCAGCCAAGATCTCGCAGCTAGCGGGAGTGGTTACAATGAGCAGTTCTTC CASSQDLAASGSGYNEQFF
TRBD1 TRBJ1-1 . TRBV9 TGTGCCAGCAGCGTAGTCTCGGAGGGGGCTACTGAAGCTTTCTTT CASSVVSEGATEAFF
. TRBJ2-1 . TRBV27 TGTGCCAGCAGTTTACCCCCCAGGCAGTCCTACTCCTACAATGAGCAGTTCTTC CASSLPPRQSYSYNEQFF
. TRBJ1-1 . TRBV10-3 TGTGCCATCAGTGAGTCCAGGGGTGGAATCACTGAAGCTTTCTTT CAISESRGGITEAFF
. TRBJ1-1 . TRBV7-2 TGTGCCAGCAGCCCCGGACAGAACACTGAAGCTTTCTTT CASSPGQNTEAFF
. TRBJ1-2 . TRBV7-9 TGTGCCAGCAGCTTAGGGGGAGAAAGTAACTATGGCTACACCTTC CASSLGGESNYGYTF
. TRBJ1-1 . TRBV30 TGTGCCTGGAGCTTAGGGGGATTAGGGAACACTGAAGCTTTCTTT CAWSLGGLGNTEAFF
TRBD2 TRBJ2-1 . TRBV9 TGTGCCAGCAGCGTAGGGACTAGCGGAGCCTACAATGAGCAGTTCTTC CASSVGTSGAYNEQFF
. TRBJ2-1 . TRBV19 TGTGCCAGTAGTATATACAGGGACGCCTACAATGAGCAGTTCTTC CASSIYRDAYNEQFF
. TRBJ2-1 . TRBV5-6 TGTGCCAGCAGCTTGCGAATTTGGAGTAGCGAGATTACCTACAATGAGCAGTTCTTC CASSLRIWSSEITYNEQFF
. TRBJ2-3 . TRBV9 TGTGCCAGCACTCTCTCCCGGGACACGCAAGATACGCAGTATTTT CASTLSRDTQDTQYF
TRBD2 TRBJ2-1 . TRBV9 TGTGCCAGCAGCGTCGGGACTAGCGGGAGCGGTGAGCAGTTCTTC CASSVGTSGSGEQFF
TRBD1 TRBJ2-1 . TRBV7-9 TGTGCCAGCAGCTTTAGGACAGGGGACAATGAGCAGTTCTTC CASSFRTGDNEQFF
. TRBJ2-7 few TRBV7-8 TGTGCCAGCGGGCGGAGGTTCTCCTACGAGCAGTACTTC CASGRRFSYEQYF
TRBD2 TRBJ2-1 . TRBV5-6 TGTGCCAGCAGCTACTGGACTAGCGGCTCCTACAATGAGCAGTTCTTC CASSYWTSGSYNEQFF
. TRBJ2-3 . TRBV14 TGTGCCAGCAGCCATCTGGCGGGGATCACAGATACGCAGTATTTT CASSHLAGITDTQYF
. TRBJ1-4 . TRBV14 TGTGCCAGCAGCCATACGAGGGAAAAACTGTTTTTT CASSHTREKLFF